The sample holds a few counts of the clone carrying this T cell receptor beta chain. Its target is not known. This sample is drawn from a study of Graves' ophthalmopathy and Graves' hyperthyroidism. Enrollment excluded any patients with other autoimmune diseases, uncontrolled infections, pregnancy or lactation. Diagnostic conclusions were grounded in clinical symptoms, serum thyroxine, TRAb, thyroid ultrasound and orbital computed tomography. Study-wide points: Stable hyperthyroidism and ophthalmopathy were told apart by a 13-signature model, which achieved about 88% sensitivity and around 80% specificity. The model flagged ophthalmopathy progression at about 71% sensitivity and roughly 72% specificity.

The TCR beta CDR3 regions underwent amplification from RNA transcripts. Scientists carried out first-round RT-PCR using HTBI primers and then a second-round multiplex PCR. Each CDR3 protein is one row after TCRdb ran MiXCR on the multiplex PCR reads. The table lists roughly 600,000 distinct CDR3 sequences, 35% to 40% of them singletons. This TCR derives from an adult man with Graves' hyperthyroidism. Input material: peripheral blood or thyroid tissue (not recorded which).

Here the CDR3 reads CSARVQGTGTGELFF. DNA of the CDR3: TGCAGTGCTAGAGTACAGGGAACCGGGACCGGGGAGCTGTTTTTT. This chain joins TRBV20-1 and TRBJ2-2; D possibly corresponds to TRBD1 (6 bases). In germline, CDR1 is DFQATT, CDR2 SNEGSKA (reference sequence). With 1 base removed from V and 5 bases from J, the gap between germline ends came to 14 bases. The CDR3 length is 15 residues.